This TCR beta chain stems from a study of cytomegalovirus exposure and HLA in healthy donors. Regarding the study as a whole: For most TCR beta V segments, an earlier analysis put the productive rate at about 90% or about 30% of the time. Sequences of the TCR beta chain were said to predict the HLA-A and HLA-B alleles of most subjects accurately. Reports credit the classifier with highly specific, highly sensitive diagnosis of cytomegalovirus status.

Germline CDR1 KGHSH, CDR2 LQKENI. Trimming at V came to 2 bases and at J to 2 bases, leaving 8 bases not matched to a gene. The length of the CDR3 is 17 residues. A note on this clone: Its antigen remains unknown.

This PCR relied on a set of 60 Vbeta primers and 13 Jbeta primers. Per the study methods: Among the unique TCR beta chains that a later analysis counted, 80 million to 100 million in all, roughly 10 million were shared. Assay used: immunoSEQ multiplex PCR; TCRdb lists only in-frame clones, some missing. That table is the source of V, J and clone size, and D and trimming were worked out from the DNA. In the table there are some 170,000 clones, roughly 85% of which are singletons. This clonotype originated in a middle-aged man in good health and CMV-seronegative. The chain has TRBV18 and TRBJ2-7; 11 bases match TRBD2. The sample was PBMCs. The CDR3 reads CASSPGPVAGGTYEQYF. The CDR3 coding sequence is TGTGCCAGCTCACCAGGCCCGGTAGCGGGAGGGACCTACGAGCAGTACTTC.